This T cell receptor (beta chain) came from a study of T cells in Graves' hyperthyroidism and ophthalmopathy. Overall study context: The blood sample was taken at first diagnosis, before treatment began.

It was RNA transcripts that yielded the amplified TCR beta CDR3 regions. The HTBI primer set served for first-round RT-PCR of the TCR CDR3. TCRdb analysed the multiplex PCR reads with MiXCR anew, one entry per CDR3 protein. This sample has more than 500,000 distinct CDR3 sequences; about 15% occur once, and the top ten carry about 29%. Uncontrolled infection, other autoimmune disease, pregnancy or lactation barred patients from enrollment. Orbital computed tomography, thyroid ultrasound, serum thyroxine and TRAb, and clinical symptoms together informed the diagnoses. CDR1 is ENHRY and CDR2 is SYGVKD in the germline V gene. The CDR3 contains 18 residues. The V gene lost 2 bases and the J gene lost 5 bases, with 25 bases spanning the gap.

The clonotype originates from a woman in her thirties with Graves' ophthalmopathy. V and J are TRBV10-3 and TRBJ2-7; D is tentatively TRBD1 or TRBD2 (6 bases each). Sequencing used blood. Written as DNA, the CDR3 is TGTGCCATCAGTGAGCCGCTCAGGGGAGGCGGGTTTCGGGACGAGCAGTACTTC. Amino acid sequence: CAISEPLRGGGFRDEQYF.